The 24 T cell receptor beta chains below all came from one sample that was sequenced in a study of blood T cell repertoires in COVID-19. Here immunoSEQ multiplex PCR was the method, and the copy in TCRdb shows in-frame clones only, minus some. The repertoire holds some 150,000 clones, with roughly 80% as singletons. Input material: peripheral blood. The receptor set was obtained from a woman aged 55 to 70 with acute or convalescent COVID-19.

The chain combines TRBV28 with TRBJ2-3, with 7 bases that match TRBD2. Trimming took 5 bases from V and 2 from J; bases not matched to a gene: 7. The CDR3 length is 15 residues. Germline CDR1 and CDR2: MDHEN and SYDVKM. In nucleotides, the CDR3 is TGTGCCAGCAGTCCGAAGGGACTATACACAGATACGCAGTATTTT. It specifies CASSPKGLYTDTQYF.

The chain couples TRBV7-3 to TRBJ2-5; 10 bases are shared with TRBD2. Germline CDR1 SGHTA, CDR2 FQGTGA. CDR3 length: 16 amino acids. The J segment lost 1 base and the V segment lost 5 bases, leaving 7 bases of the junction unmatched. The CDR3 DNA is TGTGCCAGCAGCCTTGCCGGGACTAGCGTCCAAGAGACCCAGTACTTC. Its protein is CASSLAGTSVQETQYF.

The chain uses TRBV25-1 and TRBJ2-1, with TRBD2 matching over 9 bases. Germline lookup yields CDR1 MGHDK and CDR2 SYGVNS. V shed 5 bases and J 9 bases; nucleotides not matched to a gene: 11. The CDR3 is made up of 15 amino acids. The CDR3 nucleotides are TGTGCCAGCAGTCCAGCGGGGGGCCGGGGGAGTGAGCAGTTCTTC. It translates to CASSPAGGRGSEQFF.

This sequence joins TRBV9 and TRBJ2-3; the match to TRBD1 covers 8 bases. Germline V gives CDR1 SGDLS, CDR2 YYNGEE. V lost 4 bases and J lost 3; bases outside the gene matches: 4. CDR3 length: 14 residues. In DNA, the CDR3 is TGTGCCAGCAGCCCTCACAGGGGGACAGATACGCAGTATTTT. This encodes CASSPHRGTDTQYF.

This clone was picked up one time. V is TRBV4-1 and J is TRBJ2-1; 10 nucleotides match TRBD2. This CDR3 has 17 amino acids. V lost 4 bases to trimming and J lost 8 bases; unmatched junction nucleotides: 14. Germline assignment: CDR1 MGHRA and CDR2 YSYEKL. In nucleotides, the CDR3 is TGCGCCAGCAGCCCCACATCCGGGACTAGCGCGCTCGATGAGCAGTTCTTC. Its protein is CASSPTSGTSALDEQFF.

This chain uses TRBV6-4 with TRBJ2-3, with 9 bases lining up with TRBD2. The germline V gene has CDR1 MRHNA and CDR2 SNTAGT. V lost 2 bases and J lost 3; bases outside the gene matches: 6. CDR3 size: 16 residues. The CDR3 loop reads CASSDHLAGKTDTQYF. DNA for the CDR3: TGTGCCAGCAGTGACCACCTAGCGGGGAAGACAGATACGCAGTATTTT.

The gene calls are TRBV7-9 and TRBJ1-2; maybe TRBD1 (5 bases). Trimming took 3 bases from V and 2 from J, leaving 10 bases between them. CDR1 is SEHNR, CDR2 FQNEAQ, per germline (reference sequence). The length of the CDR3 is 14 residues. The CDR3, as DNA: TGTGCCAGCAGCTTGGAGCAGGGAAACTATGGCTACACCTTC. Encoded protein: CASSLEQGNYGYTF.

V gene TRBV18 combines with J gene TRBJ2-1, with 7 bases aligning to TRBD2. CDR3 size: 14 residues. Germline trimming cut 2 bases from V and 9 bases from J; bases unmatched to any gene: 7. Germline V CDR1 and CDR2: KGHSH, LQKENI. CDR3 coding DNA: TGTGCCAGCTCACCAGAGAACGGGGGGAGTGAGCAGTTCTTC. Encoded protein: CASSPENGGSEQFF. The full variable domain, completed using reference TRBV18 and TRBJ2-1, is NAGVMQNPRHLVRRRGQEARLRCSPMKGHSHVYWYRQLPEEGLKFMVYLQKENIIDESGMPKERFSAEFPKEGPSILRIQQVVRGDSAAYFCASSPENGGSEQFFGPGTRLTVL.

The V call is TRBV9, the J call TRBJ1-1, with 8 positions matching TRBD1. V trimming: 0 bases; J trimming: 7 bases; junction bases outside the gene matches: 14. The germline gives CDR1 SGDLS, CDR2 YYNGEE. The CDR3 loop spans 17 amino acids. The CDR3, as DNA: TGTGCCAGCAGCGTAGGACTAGGATTGACAGGGGACCTTGAAGCTTTCTTT. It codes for CASSVGLGLTGDLEAFF.

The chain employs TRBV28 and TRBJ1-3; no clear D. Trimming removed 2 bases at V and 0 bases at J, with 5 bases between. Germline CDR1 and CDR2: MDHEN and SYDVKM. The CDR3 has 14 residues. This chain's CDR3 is CASSLPVSGNTIYF. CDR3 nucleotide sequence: TGTGCCAGCAGTTTACCGGTCTCTGGAAACACCATATATTTT.

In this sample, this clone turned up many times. The CDR3 DNA reads TGTGCCAGCAGCTTAACAGGGACTGCCAATGAGCAGTTCTTC. This gives the protein CASSLTGTANEQFF. The chain joins TRBV7-3 to TRBJ2-1; maybe TRBD2 (6 bases). CDR3 length: 14 amino acids. Germline V lookup: CDR1 SGHTA, CDR2 FQGTGA. The V and J ends lost 0 bases and 6 bases respectively, with 9 bases between them.

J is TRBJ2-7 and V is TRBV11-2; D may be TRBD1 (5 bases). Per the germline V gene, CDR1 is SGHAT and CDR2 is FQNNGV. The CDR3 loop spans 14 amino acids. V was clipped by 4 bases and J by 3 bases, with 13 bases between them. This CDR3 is CASSSSGLLYEQYF. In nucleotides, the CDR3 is TGTGCCAGCAGCTCTTCAGGGTTACTCTACGAGCAGTACTTC.

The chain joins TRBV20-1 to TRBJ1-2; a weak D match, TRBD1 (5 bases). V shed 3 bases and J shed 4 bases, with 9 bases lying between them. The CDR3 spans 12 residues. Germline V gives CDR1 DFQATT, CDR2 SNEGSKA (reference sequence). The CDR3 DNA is TGCAGTGCTAGTAACCAGGGCTATGGCTACACCTTC. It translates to CSASNQGYGYTF.

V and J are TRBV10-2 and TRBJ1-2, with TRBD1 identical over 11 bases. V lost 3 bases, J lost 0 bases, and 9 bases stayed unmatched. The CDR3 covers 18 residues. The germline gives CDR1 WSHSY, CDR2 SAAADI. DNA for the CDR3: TGCGCCAGCAGTGACCGGACAGGGGGCCAACATGCTAACTATGGCTACACCTTC. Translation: CASSDRTGGQHANYGYTF.

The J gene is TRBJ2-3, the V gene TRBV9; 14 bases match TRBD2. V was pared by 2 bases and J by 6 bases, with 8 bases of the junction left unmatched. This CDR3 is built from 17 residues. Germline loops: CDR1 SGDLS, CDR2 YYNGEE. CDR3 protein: CASSVRLAGGPWDTQYF. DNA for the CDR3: TGTGCCAGCAGCGTGAGACTAGCGGGGGGGCCATGGGATACGCAGTATTTT.

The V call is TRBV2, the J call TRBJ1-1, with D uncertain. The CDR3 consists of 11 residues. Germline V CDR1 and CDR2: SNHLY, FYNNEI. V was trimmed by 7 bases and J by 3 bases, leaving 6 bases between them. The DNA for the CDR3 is TGTGCCAGCACGGTGGACACTGAAGCTTTCTTT. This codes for CASTVDTEAFF.

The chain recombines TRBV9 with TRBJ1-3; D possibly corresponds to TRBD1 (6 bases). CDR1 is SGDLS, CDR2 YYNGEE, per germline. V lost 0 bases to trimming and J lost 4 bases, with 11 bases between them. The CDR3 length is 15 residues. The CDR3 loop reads CASSVGQVGGNTIYF. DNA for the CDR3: TGTGCCAGCAGCGTAGGACAGGTTGGGGGAAACACCATATATTTT.

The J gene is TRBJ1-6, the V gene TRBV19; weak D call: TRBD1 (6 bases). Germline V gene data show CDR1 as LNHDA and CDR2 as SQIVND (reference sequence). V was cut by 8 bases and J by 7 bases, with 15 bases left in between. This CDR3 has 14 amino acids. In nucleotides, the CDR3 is TGTGCCAGTGGAAACAGGGTCCCCAATTCACCCCTCCACTTT. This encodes CASGNRVPNSPLHF. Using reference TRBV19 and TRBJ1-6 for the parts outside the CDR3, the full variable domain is DGGITQSPKYLFRKEGQNVTLSCEQNLNHDAMYWYRQDPGQGLRLIYYSQIVNDFQKGDIAEGYSVSREKKESFPLTVTSAQKNPTAFYLCASGNRVPNSPLHFGNGTRLTVT.

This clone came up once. DNA of the CDR3: TGTGCTAGTGGTTCCGAGACTAGCGGGGGGACGCATGAGCAGTTCTTC. As protein: CASGSETSGGTHEQFF. This chain links TRBV12-5 with TRBJ2-1, with TRBD2 matching over 13 bases. J lost 8 bases, V lost 4 bases, and 8 bases had no gene match. CDR3 length: 16 residues. Germline CDR1 is LGHNT and CDR2 is FRNRAP.

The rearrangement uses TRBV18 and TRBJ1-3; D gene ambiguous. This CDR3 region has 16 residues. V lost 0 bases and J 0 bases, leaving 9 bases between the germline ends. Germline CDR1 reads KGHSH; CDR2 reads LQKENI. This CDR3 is CASSPPAASSGNTIYF. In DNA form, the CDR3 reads TGTGCCAGCTCACCACCGGCCGCCAGCTCTGGAAACACCATATATTTT.

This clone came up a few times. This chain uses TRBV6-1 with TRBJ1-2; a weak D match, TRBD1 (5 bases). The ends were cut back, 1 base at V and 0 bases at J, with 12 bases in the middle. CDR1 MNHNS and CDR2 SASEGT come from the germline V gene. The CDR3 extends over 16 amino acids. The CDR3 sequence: CASSEGYGGSNYGYTF. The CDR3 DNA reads TGTGCCAGCAGTGAAGGATACGGGGGGTCTAACTATGGCTACACCTTC.

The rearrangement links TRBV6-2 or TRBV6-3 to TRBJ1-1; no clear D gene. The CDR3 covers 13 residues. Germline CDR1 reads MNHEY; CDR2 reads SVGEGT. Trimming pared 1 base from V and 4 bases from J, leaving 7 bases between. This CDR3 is CASSYWQSTEAFF. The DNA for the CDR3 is TGTGCCAGCAGTTACTGGCAGTCCACTGAAGCTTTCTTT.

The CDR3 here is CASSLGGRGANSPLHF. DNA of the CDR3: TGTGCCAGCAGCTTAGGAGGACGGGGGGCTAATTCACCCCTCCACTTT. This rearrangement joins TRBV7-6 to TRBJ1-6; possibly TRBD1 for D (6 bases). V was trimmed by 1 base and J by 6 bases, leaving 13 bases between them. Germline V gene sequence: CDR1 SGHVS, CDR2 FNYEAQ. The CDR3 extends over 16 amino acids.

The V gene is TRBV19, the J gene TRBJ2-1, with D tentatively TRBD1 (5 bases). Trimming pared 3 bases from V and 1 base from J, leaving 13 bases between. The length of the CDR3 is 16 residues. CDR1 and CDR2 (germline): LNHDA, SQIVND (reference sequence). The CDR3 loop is CASSISRVVSYNEQFF. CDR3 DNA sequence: TGTGCCAGTAGTATCTCCAGGGTTGTGTCCTACAATGAGCAGTTCTTC.